This T cell receptor (beta chain) was retrieved from a study of post-analysis software for immune sequencing data. This clonotype came up a few times. Its target is unknown. Prepared TCR beta cDNA libraries contained unique molecular identifiers. Input amounts of about 0.95 to 10 million T cells were used. These gave roughly 0.5 million cDNA molecules, so each molecule approximated one T cell. Via MiXCR, TCRdb re-called the PCR reads, giving one row per CDR3 protein. The sample has 350,000 to 500,000 distinct CDR3 sequences; 30% to 45% are singletons. General study results and limits: Controls significantly exceeded multiple sclerosis patients in normalized Chao1 diversity. Five or six TRBV segments were more frequent in patients than controls; TRBV5-6, TRBV5-1 and TRBV20-1 belonged to this group. Batch-matched samples strongly co-clustered by F measure.

The CDR3 length is 14 residues. Per the germline V gene, CDR1 is DFQATT and CDR2 is SNEGSKA (reference sequence). V lost 2 bases and J lost 3; bases outside the gene matches: 3. This sequence was found in a girl aged 2 to 9 with multiple sclerosis. The chain carries TRBV20-1 and TRBJ2-7; 11 bases are shared with TRBD2. The sequencing sample was made of blood. The CDR3 nucleotides are TGCAGTGCTAGACTAGCGGGGGGACACTACGAGCAGTACTTC. This sequence encodes CSARLAGGHYEQYF.